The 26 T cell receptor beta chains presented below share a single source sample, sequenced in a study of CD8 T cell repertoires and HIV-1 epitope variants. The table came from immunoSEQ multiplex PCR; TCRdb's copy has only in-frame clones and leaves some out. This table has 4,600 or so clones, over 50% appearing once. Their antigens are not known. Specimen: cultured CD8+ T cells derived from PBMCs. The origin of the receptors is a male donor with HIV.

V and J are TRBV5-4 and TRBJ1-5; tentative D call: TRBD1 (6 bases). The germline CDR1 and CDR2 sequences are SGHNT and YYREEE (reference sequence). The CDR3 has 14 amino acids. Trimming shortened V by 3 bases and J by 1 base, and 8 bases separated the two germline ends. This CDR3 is CASSYGQSNQPQHF. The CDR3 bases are TGTGCCAGCAGCTATGGACAGAGCAATCAGCCCCAGCATTTT.

The CDR3 DNA is TGTGCCAGCAGTTTAACTGCGGACTATGGCTACACCTTC. Translated: CASSLTADYGYTF. The V call is TRBV28, the J call TRBJ1-2; D is ambiguous. The CDR3 totals 13 residues. V was clipped by 2 bases and J by 3 bases, with 7 bases between them. CDR1 MDHEN and CDR2 SYDVKM come from the germline V gene.

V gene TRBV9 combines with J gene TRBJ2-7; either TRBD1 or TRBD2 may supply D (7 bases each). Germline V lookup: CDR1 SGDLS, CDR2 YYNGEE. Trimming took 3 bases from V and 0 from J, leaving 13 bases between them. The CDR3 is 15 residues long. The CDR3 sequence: CASSARGDSSYEQYF. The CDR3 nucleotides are TGTGCCAGCAGCGCCCGGGGGGACAGCTCCTACGAGCAGTACTTC.

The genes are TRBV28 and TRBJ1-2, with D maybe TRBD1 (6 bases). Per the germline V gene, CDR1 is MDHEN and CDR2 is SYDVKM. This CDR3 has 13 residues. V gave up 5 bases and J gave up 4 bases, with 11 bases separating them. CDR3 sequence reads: CASSDRITYGYTF. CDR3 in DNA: TGTGCCAGCAGTGACAGGATAACCTATGGCTACACCTTC.

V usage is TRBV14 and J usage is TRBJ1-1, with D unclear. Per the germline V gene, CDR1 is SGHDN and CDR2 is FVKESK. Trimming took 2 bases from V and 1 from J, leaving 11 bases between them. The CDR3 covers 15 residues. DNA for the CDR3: TGTGCCAGCAGCCAAACAAGGACCGAGAACACTGAAGCTTTCTTT. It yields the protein CASSQTRTENTEAFF.

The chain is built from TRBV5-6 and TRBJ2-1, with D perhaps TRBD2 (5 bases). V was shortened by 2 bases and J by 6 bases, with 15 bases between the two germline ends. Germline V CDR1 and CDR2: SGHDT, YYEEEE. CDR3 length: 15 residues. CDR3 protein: CASSLGWGEGNEQFF. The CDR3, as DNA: TGTGCCAGCAGCTTAGGATGGGGAGAAGGCAATGAGCAGTTCTTC.

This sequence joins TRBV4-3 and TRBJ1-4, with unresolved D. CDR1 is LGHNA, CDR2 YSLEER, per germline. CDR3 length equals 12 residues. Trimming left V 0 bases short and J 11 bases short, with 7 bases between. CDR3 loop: CASSQDGDKLFF. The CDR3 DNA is TGCGCCAGCAGCCAAGATGGAGACAAACTGTTTTTT.

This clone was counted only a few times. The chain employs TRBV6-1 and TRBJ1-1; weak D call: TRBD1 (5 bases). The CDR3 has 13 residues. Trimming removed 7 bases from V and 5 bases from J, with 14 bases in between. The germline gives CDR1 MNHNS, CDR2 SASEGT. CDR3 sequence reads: CASTREGRTEAFF. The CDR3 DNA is TGTGCCAGCACCCGAGAGGGGCGAACTGAAGCTTTCTTT.

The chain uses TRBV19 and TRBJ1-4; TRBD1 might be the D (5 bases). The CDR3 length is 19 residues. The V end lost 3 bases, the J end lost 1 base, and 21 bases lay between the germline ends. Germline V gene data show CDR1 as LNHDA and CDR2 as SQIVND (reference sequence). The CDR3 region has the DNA TGTGCCAGTAGTATGGTGGCGGGGCCCAGGCAGCTAACTAATGAAAAACTGTTTTTT. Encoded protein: CASSMVAGPRQLTNEKLFF. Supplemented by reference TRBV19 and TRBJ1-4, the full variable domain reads DGGITQSPKYLFRKEGQNVTLSCEQNLNHDAMYWYRQDPGQGLRLIYYSQIVNDFQKGDIAEGYSVSREKKESFPLTVTSAQKNPTAFYLCASSMVAGPRQLTNEKLFFGSGTQLSVL.

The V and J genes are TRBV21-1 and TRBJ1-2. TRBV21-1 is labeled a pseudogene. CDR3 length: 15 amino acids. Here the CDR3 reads CASSTKAGRTAFYTF. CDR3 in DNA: TGTGCCAGCAGCACTAAAGCAGGACGGACCGCCTTCTACACCTTC.

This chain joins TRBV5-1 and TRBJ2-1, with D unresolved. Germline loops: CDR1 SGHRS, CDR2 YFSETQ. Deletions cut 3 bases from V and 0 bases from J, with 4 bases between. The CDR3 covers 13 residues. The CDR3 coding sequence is TGCGCCAGCAGCTCCAGCTCCTACAATGAGCAGTTCTTC. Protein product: CASSSSSYNEQFF.

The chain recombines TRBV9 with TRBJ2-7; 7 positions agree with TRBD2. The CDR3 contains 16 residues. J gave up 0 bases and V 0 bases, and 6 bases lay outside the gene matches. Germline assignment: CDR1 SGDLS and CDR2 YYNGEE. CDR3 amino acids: CASSVGAGDLSYEQYF. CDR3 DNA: TGTGCCAGCAGCGTAGGTGCGGGGGATCTCTCCTACGAGCAGTACTTC.

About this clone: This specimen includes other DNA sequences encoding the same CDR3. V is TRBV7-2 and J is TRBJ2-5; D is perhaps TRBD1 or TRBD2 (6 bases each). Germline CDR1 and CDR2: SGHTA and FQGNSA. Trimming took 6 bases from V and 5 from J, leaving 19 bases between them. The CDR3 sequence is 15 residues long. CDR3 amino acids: CASSLEGGYAETQYF. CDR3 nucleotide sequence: TGTGCCAGCAGTTTGGAGGGGGGCTACGCGGAGACCCAGTACTTC.

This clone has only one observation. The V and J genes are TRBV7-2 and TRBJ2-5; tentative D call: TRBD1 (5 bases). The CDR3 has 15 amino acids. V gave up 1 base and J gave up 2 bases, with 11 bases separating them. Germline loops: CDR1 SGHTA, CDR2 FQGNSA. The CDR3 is CASSLVDRSQETQYF. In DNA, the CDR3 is TGTGCCAGCAGCTTAGTAGACAGATCACAAGAGACCCAGTACTTC.

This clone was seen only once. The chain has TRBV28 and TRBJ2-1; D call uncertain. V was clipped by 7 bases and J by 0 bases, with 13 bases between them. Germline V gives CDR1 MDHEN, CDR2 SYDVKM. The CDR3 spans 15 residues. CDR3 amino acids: CASTQSSSSYNEQFF. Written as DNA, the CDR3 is TGTGCCAGCACCCAGTCTTCGAGCTCCTACAATGAGCAGTTCTTC.

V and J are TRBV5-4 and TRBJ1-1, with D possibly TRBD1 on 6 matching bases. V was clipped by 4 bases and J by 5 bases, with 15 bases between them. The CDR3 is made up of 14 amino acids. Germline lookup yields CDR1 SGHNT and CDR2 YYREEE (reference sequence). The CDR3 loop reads CASSPLTGGTEAFF. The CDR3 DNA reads TGTGCCAGCAGCCCCCTGACAGGCGGGACTGAAGCTTTCTTT.

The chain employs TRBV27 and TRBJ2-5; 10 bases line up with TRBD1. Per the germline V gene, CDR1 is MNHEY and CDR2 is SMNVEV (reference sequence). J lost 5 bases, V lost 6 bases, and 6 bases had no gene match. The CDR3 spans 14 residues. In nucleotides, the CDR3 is TGTGCCAGCAGAGACAGGGGGCCGTGGGAGACCCAGTACTTC. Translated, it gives CASRDRGPWETQYF.

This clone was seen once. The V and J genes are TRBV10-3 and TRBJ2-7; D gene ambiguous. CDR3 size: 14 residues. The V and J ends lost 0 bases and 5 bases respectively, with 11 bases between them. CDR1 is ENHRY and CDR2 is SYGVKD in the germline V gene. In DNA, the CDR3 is TGTGCCATCAGTGAGTCTCTTTTGGCAGACGAGCAGTACTTC. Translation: CAISESLLADEQYF.

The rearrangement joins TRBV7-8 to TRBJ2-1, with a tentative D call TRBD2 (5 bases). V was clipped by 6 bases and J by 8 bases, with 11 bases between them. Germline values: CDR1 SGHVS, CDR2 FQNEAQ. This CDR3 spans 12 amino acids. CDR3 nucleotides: TGTGCCAGCAGTCAGCGGAGCGATGAGCAGTTCTTC. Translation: CASSQRSDEQFF.

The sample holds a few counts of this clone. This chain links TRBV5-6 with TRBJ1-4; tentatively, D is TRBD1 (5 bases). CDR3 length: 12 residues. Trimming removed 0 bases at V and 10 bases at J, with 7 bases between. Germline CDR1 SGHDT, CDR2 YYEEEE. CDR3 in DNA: TGTGCCAGCAGCTTGGGAGGGGCAAAACTGTTTTTT. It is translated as CASSLGGAKLFF.

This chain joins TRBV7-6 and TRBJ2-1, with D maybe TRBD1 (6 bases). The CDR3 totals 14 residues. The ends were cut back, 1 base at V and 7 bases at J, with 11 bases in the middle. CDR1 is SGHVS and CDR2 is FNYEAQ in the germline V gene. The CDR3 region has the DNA TGTGCCAGCAGCTTAGTGGAGAGGGGGAATGAGCAGTTCTTC. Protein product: CASSLVERGNEQFF.

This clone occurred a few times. CDR3 bases: TGTGCCAGCAGCTTAGCCCGGGACAGGAGTGGGAGAGAGACCCAGTACTTC. It is translated as CASSLARDRSGRETQYF. This chain uses TRBV7-6 with TRBJ2-5; 8 bases are shared with TRBD1. V shed 0 bases, J shed 4 bases, and the junction held 10 bases outside the gene matches. Germline V gene data show CDR1 as SGHVS and CDR2 as FNYEAQ. This CDR3 has 17 amino acids.

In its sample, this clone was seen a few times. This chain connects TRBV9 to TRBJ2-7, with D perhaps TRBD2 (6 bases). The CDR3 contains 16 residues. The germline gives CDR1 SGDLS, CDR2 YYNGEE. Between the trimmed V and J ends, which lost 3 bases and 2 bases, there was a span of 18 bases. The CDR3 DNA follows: TGTGCCAGCAGCGGCGGAGGGACGGATCTCACCTACGAGCAGTACTTC. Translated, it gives CASSGGGTDLTYEQYF.

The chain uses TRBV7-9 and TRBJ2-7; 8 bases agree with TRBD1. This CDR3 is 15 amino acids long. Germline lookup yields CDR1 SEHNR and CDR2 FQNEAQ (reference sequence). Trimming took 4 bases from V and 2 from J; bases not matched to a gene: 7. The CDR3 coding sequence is TGTGCCAGCAGCTCCCGAGGACAGGGCCCCTACGAGCAGTACTTC. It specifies CASSSRGQGPYEQYF.

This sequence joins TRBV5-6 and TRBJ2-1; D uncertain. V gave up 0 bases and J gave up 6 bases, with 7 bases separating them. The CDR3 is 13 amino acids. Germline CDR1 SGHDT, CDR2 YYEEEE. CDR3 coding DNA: TGTGCCAGCAGCTTGGTGCAGGCCAATGAGCAGTTCTTC. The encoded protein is CASSLVQANEQFF.

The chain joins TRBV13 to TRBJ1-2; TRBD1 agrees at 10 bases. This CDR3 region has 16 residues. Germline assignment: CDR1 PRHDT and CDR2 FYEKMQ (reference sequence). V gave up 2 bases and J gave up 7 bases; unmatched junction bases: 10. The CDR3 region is CASSLPGTGELGGYTF. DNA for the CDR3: TGTGCCAGCAGCTTACCAGGGACAGGGGAGCTCGGTGGCTACACCTTC.